The 9 T cell receptor beta chains below were found in one sample sequenced in a study of CD8 T cells in Susac syndrome. A quantity of roughly 0.5 to 1 ug RNA underwent reverse transcription using random hexamers. TCRdb processed the immunoSEQ multiplex PCR reads anew with MiXCR; each CDR3 protein has one entry. This table has 90,000 to 150,000 distinct CDR3 sequences, less than 95% appearing once. The sample was CD4+ T cells from PBMCs. These receptors all stem from a human donor in good health.

This clonotype was recorded only once. V and J are TRBV6-5 and TRBJ2-7; D ambiguous. V gave up 6 bases and J gave up 7 bases, with 13 bases separating them. CDR3 size: 12 residues. Germline values: CDR1 MNHEY, CDR2 SVGAGI. This CDR3 reads CASRNIYGEQYF. CDR3 coding DNA: TGTGCCAGCAGAAACATTTACGGTGAGCAGTACTTC.

J is TRBJ2-4 and V is TRBV7-9; no clear D. The CDR3 has 12 residues. Trimming shortened V by 5 bases and J by 8 bases, and 10 bases separated the two germline ends. Germline V gives CDR1 SEHNR, CDR2 FQNEAQ (reference sequence). Here the CDR3 reads CASSPTLDIQYF. The CDR3 bases are TGTGCCAGCAGCCCCACGCTGGACATTCAGTACTTC.

The chain uses TRBV7-9 and TRBJ2-7; 11 bases line up with TRBD2. CDR1 is SEHNR, CDR2 FQNEAQ, per germline (reference sequence). The CDR3 loop spans 15 amino acids. V shed 3 bases, J shed 5 bases, and the junction held 6 bases outside the gene matches. The CDR3 nucleotides are TGTGCCAGCAGCTTCGGACTAGCGGGTAGCGACGAGCAGTACTTC. The encoded protein is CASSFGLAGSDEQYF.

Remarks on this clonotype: Germline is not matched at one junction end, which may reflect a read error. This rearrangement joins TRBV7-9 to TRBJ2-3, with D possibly TRBD2 on 6 matching bases. Germline assignment: CDR1 SEHNR and CDR2 FQNEAQ (reference sequence). This CDR3 comprises 16 residues. The CDR3 here is CASTGGTPAITDTQYF. For the CDR3, the DNA is TGTGCGAGCACTGGCGGGACTCCTGCGATCACAGATACGCAGTATTTT.

This chain links TRBV19 with TRBJ1-2; 8 bases match TRBD1. This CDR3 region has 13 residues. Germline V gene data show CDR1 as LNHDA and CDR2 as SQIVND (reference sequence). J lost 7 bases, V lost 7 bases, and 8 bases had no gene match. The CDR3 DNA reads as TGTGCCAGTATGGGGGACAGGATTCCTGGCTACACCTTC. Translation: CASMGDRIPGYTF. The complete variable domain, with remaining parts taken from reference TRBV19 and TRBJ1-2, reads DGGITQSPKYLFRKEGQNVTLSCEQNLNHDAMYWYRQDPGQGLRLIYYSQIVNDFQKGDIAEGYSVSREKKESFPLTVTSAQKNPTAFYLCASMGDRIPGYTFGSGTRLTVV.

The V gene is TRBV7-6, the J gene TRBJ2-2; 13 bases match TRBD2. CDR3 length: 15 residues. V dropped 5 bases and J dropped 6; count of bases not matched to a gene: 3. Per the germline V gene, CDR1 is SGHVS and CDR2 is FNYEAQ. Here the CDR3 reads CASSPTSGRPGELFF. As DNA, the CDR3 is TGTGCCAGCAGCCCGACTAGCGGGAGGCCCGGGGAGCTGTTTTTT. Supplemented by reference TRBV7-6 and TRBJ2-2, the full variable domain reads GAGVSQSPRYKVTKRGQDVALRCDPISGHVSLYWYRQALGQGPEFLTYFNYEAQQDKSGLPNDRFSAERPEGSISTLTIQRTEQRDSAMYRCASSPTSGRPGELFFGEGSRLTVL.

This chain joins TRBV27 and TRBJ1-5; the match to TRBD1 covers 7 bases. CDR1 and CDR2 from the germline V gene are MNHEY and SMNVEV (reference sequence). The CDR3 spans 16 residues. Trimming cost V 6 bases and J 0 bases; bases outside gene matches: 8. The DNA of the CDR3 is TGTGCCAGCAGGATGACAGGGCTTTCTAGCAATCAGCCCCAGCATTTT. Protein sequence: CASRMTGLSSNQPQHF.

The rearrangement joins TRBV5-4 to TRBJ2-7, with TRBD2 matching 11 bases. The germline CDR1 and CDR2 sequences are SGHNT and YYREEE (reference sequence). CDR3 size: 15 residues. J lost 0 bases, V lost 4 bases, and 3 bases had no gene match. The CDR3 here is CASSGGLAGSYEQYF. The CDR3 bases are TGTGCCAGCAGCGGAGGACTAGCGGGCTCCTACGAGCAGTACTTC.

The chain joins TRBV29-1 to TRBJ2-2; 8 nucleotides agree with TRBD2. Unmatched junction bases numbered 4, after V lost 4 bases and J lost 6 bases. The CDR3 length is 13 residues. In germline, CDR1 is SQVTM, CDR2 ANQGSEA. In DNA, the CDR3 is TGCAGCGTTGCGACTAGCGCTGCCGGGGAGCTGTTTTTT. Protein product: CSVATSAAGELFF.